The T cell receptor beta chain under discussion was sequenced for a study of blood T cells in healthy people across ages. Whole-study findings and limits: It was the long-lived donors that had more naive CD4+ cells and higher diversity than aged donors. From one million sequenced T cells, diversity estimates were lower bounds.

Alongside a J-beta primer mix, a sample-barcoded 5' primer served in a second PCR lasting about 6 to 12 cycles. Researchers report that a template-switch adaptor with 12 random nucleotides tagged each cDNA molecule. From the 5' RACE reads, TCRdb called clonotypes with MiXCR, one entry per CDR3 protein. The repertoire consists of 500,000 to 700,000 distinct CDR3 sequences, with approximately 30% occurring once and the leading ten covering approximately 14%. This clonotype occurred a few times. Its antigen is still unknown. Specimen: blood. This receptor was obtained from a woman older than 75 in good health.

CDR3 sequence reads: CSARGSRGPNSPLHF. CDR3 nucleotides: TGCAGTGCTAGAGGTTCAAGGGGACCTAATTCACCCCTCCACTTT. J is TRBJ1-6 and V is TRBV20-1; tentative D call: TRBD1 (5 bases). The CDR3 covers 15 residues. V lost 1 base, J lost 6 bases, and 13 bases lay in between. CDR1 DFQATT and CDR2 SNEGSKA come from the germline V gene (reference sequence).